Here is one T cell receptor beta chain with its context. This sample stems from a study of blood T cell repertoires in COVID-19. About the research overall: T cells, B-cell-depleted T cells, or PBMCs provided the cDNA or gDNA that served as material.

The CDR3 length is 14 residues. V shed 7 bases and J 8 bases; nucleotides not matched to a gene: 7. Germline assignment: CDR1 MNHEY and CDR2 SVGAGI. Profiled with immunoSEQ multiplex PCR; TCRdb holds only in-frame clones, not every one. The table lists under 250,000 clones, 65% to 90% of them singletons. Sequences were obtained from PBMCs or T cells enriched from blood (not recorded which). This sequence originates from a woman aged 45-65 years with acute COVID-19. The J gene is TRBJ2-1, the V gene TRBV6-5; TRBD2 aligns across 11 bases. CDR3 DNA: TGTGCCAGCAAACTAGCGGGAGAGGTATATGAGCAGTTCTTC. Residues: CASKLAGEVYEQFF.